This TCR beta chain is drawn from a study of CD8+ T cells in alopecia areata. Study at large: Treatment with tofacitinib (6 to 18 months) was followed by 6 months off drug. The study, taken as a whole, reports: Higher clonality was seen in lesional scalp than in normal scalp, especially in alopecia totalis/universalis.

Details on this clone: Its antigen remains unknown.

The sequencing template was cDNA reverse transcribed from extracted RNA. Measured with immunoSEQ multiplex PCR; TCRdb has only the in-frame clones, and not every one. The sample contains around 140,000 clones, about 90% of which appear only once. This CDR3 contains 18 residues. CDR1 SEHNR and CDR2 FQNEAQ come from the germline V gene (reference sequence). J gave up 0 bases and V 5 bases, and 9 bases lay outside the gene matches. Peripheral blood and lesional scalp punch biopsies were taken from alopecia areata patients. This receptor was taken from a human donor with alopecia areata. The chain carries TRBV7-9 and TRBJ2-6; 8 bases agree with TRBD1. The starting material was CD8+ T cells sorted from blood, obtained at week 0. The CDR3 here is CASSHKTGATSGANVLTF. In DNA form, the CDR3 reads TGTGCCAGCAGCCATAAGACAGGGGCAACCTCTGGGGCCAACGTCCTGACTTTC.